The present entry profiles one T cell receptor beta chain with its context. No antigen is known for it. CDR1 is DFQATT, CDR2 SNEGSKA, per germline (reference sequence). Deletions cut 6 bases from V and 7 bases from J, with 15 bases between. This CDR3 is built from 13 residues. Primed by a sample-barcoded 5' primer and a J-beta primer mix, a second PCR proceeded for 7 to 11 cycles. TCRdb used MiXCR to reprocess the 5' RACE reads, holding one entry per CDR3 protein. The table records about 690,000 distinct CDR3 sequences, over 40% of them present only once. These data belong to a study of blood T cells in healthy people across ages. Study observations and caveats: A strong correlation between TCR beta diversity and naive T cell percentage was seen.

Each of the donors had about 9.9 milliliters of peripheral blood drawn into EDTA-treated Vacutainer tubes. The clonotype originates from a man older than 75 in good health. Sequencing used blood. V gene TRBV20-1 combines with J gene TRBJ2-2; D is tentatively TRBD1 or TRBD2 (6 bases each). CDR3 residues: CSARGGWGGELFF. CDR3 DNA: TGCAGTGCCCGAGGGGGGTGGGGCGGGGAGCTGTTTTTT.